Listed below are T cell receptor beta chains from one sample, sequenced in a study of blood T cell repertoires in COVID-19. Profiling relied on immunoSEQ multiplex PCR, and the TCRdb table lists in-frame clones only, not all of them. The sample lists 200,000 to 300,000 clones; over 80% were seen once. The sequenced material came from PBMCs or T cells enriched from blood (not recorded which). The receptors here all came from a woman aged 25 to 45 with acute COVID-19. CDR3s include the opening cysteine and the closing phenylalanine or tryptophan. Fields, in order: clone size, V gene, CDR3 protein. Clone size appears in some rows only: once, few, many, or a class for an expanded clone.

once	TRBV7-2	CASSLTSSGRHNEQFF
NA	TRBV2	CATPGGGHYYGYTF
NA	TRBV6-6	CASSYRDSNSPLHF
few	TRBV10-1	CASSPGTGNRDTQYF
NA	TRBV4-1	CASSPTSAGNQPQHF
NA	TRBV6-5	CASSYGSEGEQYF
NA	TRBV7-2	CASSDGQGRNTIYF
NA	TRBV18	CASSPGDNSYEQYF
NA	TRBV4-1	CASSHPGTGGEKLFF
NA	TRBV12-3/TRBV12-4	CASSLGHTIYF
NA	TRBV7-9	CASSLGLPLRQGAAYF
NA	TRBV6-2/TRBV6-3	CASSPDRESYEQYF
NA	TRBV6-6	CASKGSTGYYNEQYF
NA	TRBV6-2/TRBV6-3	CASSKWDRSTGEQFF
NA	TRBV7-2	CASSWTSGVNTDTQYF
NA	TRBV19	CASSIKNGEPEAFF
NA	TRBV24-1	CATSDSQGDGYTF
NA	TRBV5-1	CASSAGTRYGYTF
NA	TRBV9	CASSLRGGSSGNTIYF
NA	TRBV24-1	CATSAGDAYNEQFF
NA	TRBV5-1	CASSRDRGSGNTIYF
NA	TRBV7-2	CASSLERVEDTQYF
NA	TRBV5-6	CASTLGVSYEQYF
NA	TRBV4-3	CASSPKTGVPYEQYF
NA	TRBV10-1	CASSEVSRGSPLHF
NA	TRBV6-5	CASSRGGPLNSPLHF
NA	TRBV18	CASSSGQGAGEQYF
NA	TRBV25-1	CASSDGTERTEAFF
NA	TRBV7-2	CASSQNNQPQHF
NA	TRBV7-2	CASSLGLAGTDTQYF
NA	TRBV6-2/TRBV6-3	CASSSRGVNSPLHF
once	TRBV7-2	CASSLGTDNSPLHF
NA	TRBV7-2	CASSWGGTLNEKLFF
NA	TRBV11-2	CASSPRTGSMEKLFF
once	TRBV6-5	CASSYAGQDLYEQYF
NA	TRBV9	CASSVEGSPWGGETQYF
NA	TRBV5-1	CASSLGGQLAKNIQYF
NA	TRBV11-2	CASSLASGGVQETQYF
NA	TRBV27	CASSTTKAGLNYGYTF
NA	TRBV5-5	CASSLETLGSGQPQHF
NA	TRBV7-9	CASSGQGHRSGNTIYF
few	TRBV6-1	CASREGGQTEAFF
NA	TRBV6-2/TRBV6-3	CASSYSPGYDEQFF
NA	TRBV5-1	CASSLDRPSVDAIYF
NA	TRBV29-1	CSVQLTGTSGTNTGELFF
NA	TRBV27	CASTNPGTDTQYF
once	TRBV20-1	CSASRQANTEAFF
once	TRBV11-2	CASSTPGMQANYGYTF